These 8 T cell receptor beta chains came from one sample sequenced in a study of blood T cell repertoires in COVID-19. This table comes from immunoSEQ multiplex PCR, and its TCRdb copy is limited to in-frame clones, with some not included. The data contain under 45,000 clones, about 83% of them singletons. Input material: peripheral blood. These receptors were obtained from a woman over 75 with active or convalescent COVID-19.

This clone has only a few counts. The chain has TRBV5-4 and TRBJ2-7, with D perhaps TRBD1 (6 bases). The V gene's germline CDR1 is SGHNT and CDR2 YYREEE (reference sequence). The CDR3 runs to 13 residues. V was trimmed by 0 bases and J by 6 bases, leaving 10 bases between them. The CDR3 bases are TGTGCCAGCAGCTTGGCACAGGGTGCCGAGCAGTACTTC. Amino acid sequence: CASSLAQGAEQYF. The complete variable domain, with remaining parts taken from reference TRBV5-4 and TRBJ2-7, reads ETGVTQSPTHLIKTRGQQVTLRCSSQSGHNTVSWYQQALGQGPQFIFQYYREEENGRGNFPPRFSGLQFPNYSSELNVNALELDDSALYLCASSLAQGAEQYFGPGTRLTVT.

The chain uses TRBV30 and TRBJ2-1; 14 bases map to TRBD2. Losses at the gene ends were 0 bases for V and 7 bases for J; bases not matched to a gene: 2. CDR1 GTSNPN and CDR2 SVGIG come from the germline V gene (reference sequence). This CDR3 spans 15 amino acids. The CDR3 protein is CAWSVGLAGENEQFF. The CDR3 DNA reads as TGTGCCTGGAGTGTGGGACTAGCGGGAGAAAATGAGCAGTTCTTC.

The chain recombines TRBV2 with TRBJ2-5; 8 positions agree with TRBD1. The V segment lost 3 bases and the J segment 1 base; nucleotides outside the gene matches: 4. The CDR3 covers 15 residues. Germline CDR1 SNHLY, CDR2 FYNNEI. The CDR3 nucleotides are TGTGCCAGCAGTGAGGGGACAGGCCTCCAAGAGACCCAGTACTTC. Encoded protein: CASSEGTGLQETQYF.

The chain recombines TRBV6-5 with TRBJ2-4; the D gene is possibly TRBD2 (6 bases). The germline V gene has CDR1 MNHEY and CDR2 SVGAGI. The CDR3 consists of 13 residues. Trimming stripped 8 bases from V and 0 bases from J, with 8 bases between. The CDR3: CASGGIAKNIQYF. The CDR3 DNA sequence: TGTGCCAGCGGCGGGATAGCCAAAAACATTCAGTACTTC.

This clone was counted a single time. Relative to the germline gene, one junction end is altered; a read error may explain this. The chain recombines TRBV7-7 with TRBJ2-2; 9 nucleotides align to TRBD2. The CDR3 has 15 residues. Germline V lookup: CDR1 SSHAT, CDR2 FNYEAQ (reference sequence). The CDR3 protein is CASSPSGVNTGELFF. The DNA for the CDR3 is TGTGCTAGCAGCCCTAGCGGGGTGAACACCGGGGAGCTGTTTTTT.

This chain links TRBV28 with TRBJ2-7, with 7 bases aligning to TRBD1. Germline CDR1 reads MDHEN; CDR2 reads SYDVKM. CDR3 length: 13 residues. V shed 6 bases, J shed 11 bases, and the junction held 13 bases outside the gene matches. CDR3 coding DNA: TGTGCCAGCAGCCCCGGGACAGTAGGGGATAAGTACTTC. Translation gives CASSPGTVGDKYF.

This chain links TRBV18 with TRBJ1-1, with D perhaps TRBD1 (5 bases). The CDR3 spans 13 residues. Trimming took off 3 bases at V and 6 bases at J, with 11 bases between the two ends. Germline values: CDR1 KGHSH, CDR2 LQKENI. The CDR3 sequence is CASSPGGAAEAFF. DNA for the CDR3: TGTGCCAGCTCACCTGGAGGGGCGGCTGAAGCTTTCTTT.

This chain connects TRBV18 to TRBJ1-1; 9 nucleotides match TRBD1. Germline loops: CDR1 KGHSH, CDR2 LQKENI. The CDR3 consists of 14 residues. The V gene end was trimmed by 7 bases and the J gene end by 8 bases; junction bases not matched to a gene: 11. This CDR3 is CASFPGQGLTEAFF. In DNA form, the CDR3 reads TGTGCCAGCTTCCCGGGACAGGGCCTAACCGAAGCTTTCTTT. The complete variable domain, with remaining parts taken from reference TRBV18 and TRBJ1-1, reads NAGVMQNPRHLVRRRGQEARLRCSPMKGHSHVYWYRQLPEEGLKFMVYLQKENIIDESGMPKERFSAEFPKEGPSILRIQQVVRGDSAAYFCASFPGQGLTEAFFGQGTRLTVV.